This TCR beta chain was sequenced during a study of blood T cell repertoires in COVID-19. Living in 25 or so US areas, the participants were between 18 and 89 years of age. Germline CDR1 is MNHEY and CDR2 is SMNVEV (reference sequence). There are 14 residues in the CDR3. Losses at the gene ends were 6 bases for V and 4 bases for J; bases not matched to a gene: 5. Methods used by the authors: For nucleated cells, counts were estimated from reference gene primer amplification. Measured with immunoSEQ multiplex PCR; TCRdb has only the in-frame clones, and not every one. Clonal size and the V and J genes are those of that table, whereas D and trimming came from the DNA. The profile shows under 300,000 clones, roughly 87% of them singletons.

The TCR originated in a woman in her thirties with acute COVID-19. Sequenced input: PBMCs or T cells enriched from blood (not recorded which). The chain has TRBV27 and TRBJ2-5; 10 nucleotides align to TRBD2. In nucleotides, the CDR3 is TGTGCCAGCAGACGGACTAGCGGTATAGAGACCCAGTACTTC. Translation gives CASRRTSGIETQYF.